This is a list of T cell receptor beta chains from one sample in a study of identical twins. TCRdb recomputed calls from the 5' RACE reads with MiXCR, one row per CDR3 protein. In the table there are fewer than 250,000 distinct CDR3 sequences, 6% to 9% of which are singletons. This sample was shared with a second study, whose subject was yellow fever vaccine responses in identical twins.

Sequenced sample: memory (CD45RO+) T cells sorted from blood. These receptors originate from a woman under 30 in good health. Both conserved end residues are trimmed from each CDR3.

v_call: TRBV28
j_call: TRBJ2-7
cdr3_aa: ASSLAATLSYEQY

v_call: TRBV25-1
j_call: TRBJ2-1
cdr3_aa: ASTGQGSGNEQF

v_call: TRBV5-6
j_call: TRBJ1-2
cdr3_aa: ASSLNTLGYGYT

v_call: TRBV27
j_call: TRBJ2-5
cdr3_aa: ASSFAGRETQY

v_call: TRBV6-1
j_call: TRBJ1-3
cdr3_aa: ASSPNSSGNTIY

v_call: TRBV20-1
j_call: TRBJ1-1
cdr3_aa: SASGGNTEAF

v_call: TRBV9
j_call: TRBJ2-3
cdr3_aa: ASSVGAPVTDTQY

v_call: TRBV30
j_call: TRBJ2-2
cdr3_aa: AWREGRRNTGELF

v_call: TRBV20-1
j_call: TRBJ1-2
cdr3_aa: SARDGTGWGYT

v_call: TRBV20-1
j_call: TRBJ2-1
cdr3_aa: SAMGLAGSSYNEQF

v_call: TRBV12-3/TRBV12-4
j_call: TRBJ2-7
cdr3_aa: ASSRAYEQY

v_call: TRBV7-9
j_call: TRBJ1-2
cdr3_aa: ASSLGALNYGYT

v_call: TRBV12-3/TRBV12-4
j_call: TRBJ2-1
cdr3_aa: ASSYPASGKSSSYNEQF

v_call: TRBV11-3
j_call: TRBJ2-1
cdr3_aa: ASSETRGGLDEQF

v_call: TRBV6-1
j_call: TRBJ2-7
cdr3_aa: ASRSSTGIYEQY

v_call: TRBV6-1
j_call: TRBJ1-6
cdr3_aa: ASTVELGTGGSPLH

v_call: TRBV6-5
j_call: TRBJ2-1
cdr3_aa: ASSLGRGQF

v_call: TRBV20-1
j_call: TRBJ2-5
cdr3_aa: SARGQTETQY

v_call: TRBV6-6
j_call: TRBJ2-3
cdr3_aa: ASSYSRRDTQY

v_call: TRBV7-8
j_call: TRBJ2-1
cdr3_aa: ASRKQGATYNEKF

v_call: TRBV27
j_call: TRBJ1-2
cdr3_aa: ASSPTGGLNGYT

v_call: TRBV12-3/TRBV12-4
j_call: TRBJ2-7
cdr3_aa: ASSLGDRVAYEQY

v_call: TRBV7-2
j_call: TRBJ1-5
cdr3_aa: ASSLDRSNQPQH

v_call: TRBV7-8
j_call: TRBJ2-2
cdr3_aa: ASSPRGGDGHTGELF

v_call: TRBV4-2
j_call: TRBJ2-1
cdr3_aa: ASSQETSGAYNEQF

v_call: TRBV20-1
j_call: TRBJ2-2
cdr3_aa: SAVIRRERATGELF

v_call: TRBV20-1
j_call: TRBJ2-3
cdr3_aa: SATNPTSAGTDTQY

v_call: TRBV4-2
j_call: TRBJ1-4
cdr3_aa: ASSRENNEKLF

v_call: TRBV20-1
j_call: TRBJ1-6
cdr3_aa: SASGTGNSPLH

v_call: TRBV29-1
j_call: TRBJ2-7
cdr3_aa: SVATGGLGEQY

v_call: TRBV21-1
j_call: TRBJ2-7
cdr3_aa: ASSKSHLLPPREQY

v_call: TRBV7-2
j_call: TRBJ2-7
cdr3_aa: ASRPSGGAYEQY

v_call: TRBV12-3/TRBV12-4
j_call: TRBJ2-1
cdr3_aa: ASRPGTGGKNEQF

v_call: TRBV7-6
j_call: TRBJ2-1
cdr3_aa: ASSLRGGGGLNEQF

v_call: TRBV3-1
j_call: TRBJ2-2
cdr3_aa: ASSQERQGINTGELF

v_call: TRBV20-1
j_call: TRBJ2-6
cdr3_aa: SARVGSSGANVLT

v_call: TRBV7-2
j_call: TRBJ2-5
cdr3_aa: ASSLFGETQY

v_call: TRBV15
j_call: TRBJ2-6
cdr3_aa: ATSSTGNSGANVLT

v_call: TRBV10-3
j_call: TRBJ2-1
cdr3_aa: ATQRTTRTSGRDRNEQF

v_call: TRBV10-2
j_call: TRBJ2-3
cdr3_aa: ASSSGTSGRASTDTQY

v_call: TRBV2
j_call: TRBJ2-5
cdr3_aa: ASRLGLADQETQY

v_call: TRBV5-4
j_call: TRBJ2-7
cdr3_aa: ATNRGTSGNYEQY

v_call: TRBV5-1
j_call: TRBJ2-1
cdr3_aa: ASSLTPNSYNEQF

v_call: TRBV28
j_call: TRBJ1-2
cdr3_aa: ASSAFRDLNYGYT